This T cell receptor (beta chain) was captured in a study of Graves' ophthalmopathy and Graves' hyperthyroidism. The authors amplified TCR beta CDR3 regions, and they did so from RNA transcripts for repertoire sequencing. Amplification began with first-round RT-PCR using HTBI primers, then second-round multiplex PCR was performed. In TCRdb, the multiplex PCR reads were re-called with MiXCR into one record per CDR3 protein. The table includes 600,000 to 700,000 distinct CDR3 sequences, roughly 41% detected once. V was cut by 2 bases and J by 3 bases, with 10 bases left in between. Germline CDR1 is SQVTM and CDR2 is ANQGSEA. There are 13 residues in the CDR3. This clonotype was counted ten times or more.

The material sequenced was peripheral blood. This receptor was obtained from an adult man with Graves' ophthalmopathy. The chain combines TRBV29-1 with TRBJ1-1; possible D gene TRBD1, 6 bases. CDR3 sequence: CSVEQGPYTEAFF. Here the CDR3 DNA reads TGCAGCGTTGAACAGGGGCCCTACACTGAAGCTTTCTTT.